This T cell receptor beta chain was captured by sequencing in a study of CXCR3-negative and CXCR3-positive naive CD8 T cells. Findings of the study overall: CXCR3-positive naive cells carried more hydrophobic TRB CDR3s than CXCR3-negative ones.

Remarks on this clonotype: Its specificity is not known.

Carrying UMI labels, the TRB cDNA libraries were prepared through 5' RACE. TCRdb derives one entry per CDR3 protein from the 5' RACE reads, leaving out DNA. The record lists 43,000 or so distinct CDR3 sequences, of which the ten most abundant hold roughly 1.6%. CDR3 length: 17 residues. Germline CDR1 is SQVTM and CDR2 is ANQGSEA. The V and J genes are TRBV29-1 and TRBJ2-2; TCRdb reports TRBD1, a call that lacks DNA to check it against. The sequencing sample was made of naive CXCR3- CD8+ T cells from blood. Specified subset: CD45RO-CCR7+CD27+CD95- naive CD8+ T cells lacking CXCR3 (TNR3-). The clonotype originates from a human donor in good health. Some clones in this sample may be carry-over from other donors' samples. The CDR3: CSVEDRKGQVNTGELFF.